The 27 T cell receptor beta chains presented below share a single source sample, sequenced in a study of CD8+CD57+ T cells in acquired aplastic anemia. The use of genomic DNA as template underpinned the TCR beta VDJ and CDR3 profiling. TCRdb re-called the reads through MiXCR, storing one row per CDR3 protein. The sample has about 160,000 distinct CDR3 sequences, 70% to 80% seen once. Before being chosen for sequencing, patients had shown CD8+CD57+ cell expansion by flow cytometry. The sequenced material came from sorted CD4+, CD8+, or CD8+CD57+ T cells (not recorded which) from PBMCs. The receptors come from a human donor with aplastic anemia.

This clonotype was found many times. The chain employs TRBV11-2 and TRBJ2-1; the match to TRBD2 covers 8 bases. Germline V gene data show CDR1 as SGHAT and CDR2 as FQNNGV. The CDR3 length is 22 residues. Trimming removed 0 bases from V and 0 bases from J; junction bases left unmatched: 19. The CDR3 DNA is TGTGCCAGCAGCTTAGAGGCCGGGTTCGGGCCTAGCGGGTCTGACTCCTACAATGAGCAGTTCTTC. Translating it yields CASSLEAGFGPSGSDSYNEQFF. The whole variable domain, remainder taken from reference TRBV11-2 and TRBJ2-1, is EAGVAQSPRYKIIEKRQSVAFWCNPISGHATLYWYQQILGQGPKLLIQFQNNGVVDDSQLPKDRFSAERLKGVDSTLKIQPAKLEDSAVYLCASSLEAGFGPSGSDSYNEQFFGPGTRLTVL.

V gene TRBV20-1 combines with J gene TRBJ1-6; D might be TRBD1 (6 bases). Trimming took off 6 bases at V and 9 bases at J, with 15 bases between the two ends. This CDR3 spans 13 amino acids. The V gene's germline CDR1 is DFQATT and CDR2 SNEGSKA (reference sequence). DNA of the CDR3: TGCAGTGCACCAGGGGTTAGCGGTTCACCCCTCCACTTT. This encodes CSAPGVSGSPLHF.

This clonotype was picked up a small number of times. The V call is TRBV10-2, the J call TRBJ1-5; 8 bases map to TRBD1. This CDR3 has 15 amino acids. V lost 5 bases to trimming and J lost 1 base; unmatched junction nucleotides: 4. CDR1 and CDR2 (germline): WSHSY, SAAADI. CDR3 bases: TGCGCCAGCAGTAGGACAGGGACAAGCAATCAGCCCCAGCATTTT. Protein: CASSRTGTSNQPQHF.

CDR3 DNA sequence: TGTGCCAGCAGCCCCGGGAGGCTGGATTCACCCCTCCACTTT. This codes for CASSPGRLDSPLHF. The chain combines TRBV9 with TRBJ1-6, with D hard to call. Germline lookup yields CDR1 SGDLS and CDR2 YYNGEE. The CDR3 runs to 14 residues. The V gene lost 4 bases and the J gene lost 8 bases, with 13 bases spanning the gap.

The chain carries TRBV10-3 and TRBJ2-5, with D perhaps TRBD1 or TRBD2 (5 bases each). The CDR3 has 17 residues. In germline, CDR1 is ENHRY, CDR2 SYGVKD. V was shortened by 0 bases and J by 3 bases, with 17 bases between the two germline ends. CDR3 coding DNA: TGTGCCATCAGTGAGTCGAGAGTCGGGGCAGAAAAAGAGACCCAGTACTTC. As protein: CAISESRVGAEKETQYF.

The rearrangement joins TRBV7-2 to TRBJ1-2; D is unclear. V was clipped by 4 bases and J by 5 bases, with 8 bases between them. The CDR3 runs 12 residues. The germline CDR1 and CDR2 sequences are SGHTA and FQGNSA. CDR3 protein: CASSYDGYGYTF. CDR3 coding DNA: TGTGCCAGCAGCTACGACGGATATGGCTACACCTTC.

This chain joins TRBV15 and TRBJ2-7; D possibly corresponds to TRBD1 (5 bases). The V end was cut by 0 bases, the J end by 5 bases, with 11 bases between. CDR3 length: 14 residues. Germline V gene sequence: CDR1 LNHNV, CDR2 YYDKDF (reference sequence). The CDR3 region is CATSRDLQGHEQYF. CDR3 bases: TGTGCCACCAGCAGAGATCTTCAGGGCCACGAGCAGTACTTC.

This clonotype showed up just once. The chain recombines TRBV25-1 with TRBJ2-7; weak D call: TRBD1 (6 bases). Germline CDR1 and CDR2: MGHDK and SYGVNS. This CDR3 is 14 amino acids long. V was clipped by 7 bases and J by 6 bases, with 19 bases between them. CDR3 loop: CASIPTGSAGEQYF. DNA for the CDR3: TGTGCCAGCATCCCGACAGGTTCCGCGGGCGAGCAGTACTTC.

This clonotype appeared a single time. The chain uses TRBV20-1 and TRBJ2-3; 7 positions match TRBD2. V was pared by 2 bases and J by 3 bases, with 8 bases of the junction left unmatched. This CDR3 is 15 amino acids long. In germline, CDR1 is DFQATT, CDR2 SNEGSKA (reference sequence). In nucleotides, the CDR3 is TGCAGTGCTAGACCGGGAGGTGAAGGGACAGATACGCAGTATTTT. This encodes CSARPGGEGTDTQYF.

The rearrangement uses TRBV25-1 and TRBJ1-3; maybe TRBD1 (5 bases). Trimming removed 6 bases from V and 4 bases from J, with 25 bases in between. CDR1 MGHDK and CDR2 SYGVNS come from the germline V gene. The CDR3 is 18 amino acids. The CDR3 DNA is TGTGCCAGCAGAAGCGGTCCCCCCGGACCCAGGGAGGGAAACACCATATATTTT. Amino acids: CASRSGPPGPREGNTIYF.

The chain combines TRBV10-3 with TRBJ1-1; 7 bases match TRBD1. Trimming cost V 11 bases and J 4 bases; bases outside gene matches: 10. CDR3 length equals 13 residues. The germline CDR1 and CDR2 sequences are ENHRY and SYGVKD. In DNA form, the CDR3 reads TGTGCCGTCGGACAGGTTGAGGGCACTGAAGCTTTCTTT. It is translated as CAVGQVEGTEAFF.

A few counts support this clonotype. CDR3 DNA sequence: TGCAGTGCTAGAGATTGGGACAGGTTTCCCCTCCACTTT. This translates into CSARDWDRFPLHF. The chain links TRBV20-1 to TRBJ1-6, with TRBD1 matching over 8 bases. Trimming removed 0 bases from V and 13 bases from J; junction bases left unmatched: 5. The germline CDR1 and CDR2 sequences are DFQATT and SNEGSKA (reference sequence). There are 13 residues in the CDR3.

The gene calls are TRBV10-3 and TRBJ2-7; 10 bases line up with TRBD1. V dropped 6 bases and J dropped 3; count of bases not matched to a gene: 2. CDR1 is ENHRY, CDR2 SYGVKD, per germline. The CDR3 sequence is 13 residues long. In DNA, the CDR3 is TGTGCCATCAGGGGGGACAGGGGCTACGAGCAGTACTTC. It codes for CAIRGDRGYEQYF.

This chain's CDR3 is CAVQGASNSPLHF. The CDR3 bases are TGTGCCGTACAGGGGGCGTCTAATTCACCCCTCCACTTT. The chain employs TRBV10-3 and TRBJ1-6; TRBD1 matches 9 bases. Per the germline V gene, CDR1 is ENHRY and CDR2 is SYGVKD. The CDR3 length is 13 residues. Unmatched junction bases numbered 5, after V lost 11 bases and J lost 6 bases.

This chain links TRBV20-1 with TRBJ2-7, with D hard to call. Germline V gene data show CDR1 as DFQATT and CDR2 as SNEGSKA (reference sequence). V was pared by 1 base and J by 0 bases, with 7 bases between. CDR3 size: 13 residues. CDR3 in amino acids: CSARGFSSYEQYF. In nucleotides, the CDR3 is TGCAGTGCTAGAGGGTTTAGCTCCTACGAGCAGTACTTC.

This clonotype was found a few times. The chain links TRBV9 to TRBJ1-2; D is possibly TRBD1 (5 bases). There are 11 residues in the CDR3. V was pared by 3 bases and J by 8 bases, with 8 bases between. Looked up from germline, CDR1 is SGDLS and CDR2 is YYNGEE. The CDR3 DNA is TGTGCCAGCAGCGACAGGCGCGGCTACACCTTC. Protein product: CASSDRRGYTF.

The V and J genes are TRBV25-1 and TRBJ1-1; tentative D call: TRBD1 (6 bases). The germline CDR1 and CDR2 sequences are MGHDK and SYGVNS. This CDR3 contains 13 residues. Trimming stripped 6 bases from V and 11 bases from J, with 19 bases between. In DNA, the CDR3 is TGTGCCAGCAGCCTTGGGGGGGGCGGGTTGGCTTTCTTT. Its protein is CASSLGGGGLAFF.

The rearrangement links TRBV2 to TRBJ1-1, with D unresolved. CDR1 and CDR2 (germline): SNHLY, FYNNEI. This CDR3 region has 13 residues. V was pared by 6 bases and J by 9 bases, with 17 bases between. CDR3 nucleotides: TGTGCCAGCAGCCAAGAAGGGAGGGCGAAAGCTTTCTTT. This gives the protein CASSQEGRAKAFF. The complete variable domain, with remaining parts taken from reference TRBV2 and TRBJ1-1, reads EPEVTQTPSHQVTQMGQEVILRCVPISNHLYFYWYRQILGQKVEFLVSFYNNEISEKSEIFDDQFSVERPDGSNFTLKIRSTKLEDSAMYFCASSQEGRAKAFFGQGTRLTVV.

In DNA, the CDR3 is TGCAGTGGAGCAGGGTTGAATAACTATGGCTACACCTTC. It encodes CSGAGLNNYGYTF. The V and J genes are TRBV20-1 and TRBJ1-2, with a weak D call TRBD1 (5 bases). Trimming removed 7 bases from V and 1 base from J, with 13 bases in between. CDR1 and CDR2 from the germline V gene are DFQATT and SNEGSKA (reference sequence). The CDR3 length is 13 residues.

There are a few counts of this clonotype. In DNA form, the CDR3 reads TGTGCCAGCAGCCACGGACTAGCGGGAGGAAGCGAGCAGTACTTC. This gives the protein CASSHGLAGGSEQYF. The chain employs TRBV7-8 and TRBJ2-7; 14 bases align to TRBD2. The length of the CDR3 is 15 residues. The V gene's germline CDR1 is SGHVS and CDR2 FQNEAQ. After removal of 5 bases from V and 6 bases from J, the junction contained 6 bases not matched to a gene.

The chain employs TRBV29-1 and TRBJ2-7; the D is unclear. CDR1 SQVTM and CDR2 ANQGSEA come from the germline V gene. The germline V and J ends were trimmed by 2 bases and 1 base, with 3 bases remaining between them. This CDR3 region has 11 residues. The CDR3 DNA is TGCAGCGTTGAATTATCCTACGAGCAGTACTTC. Amino acid sequence: CSVELSYEQYF.

The chain links TRBV5-1 to TRBJ1-2; tentatively, D is TRBD1 (5 bases). Germline CDR1 and CDR2: SGHRS and YFSETQ. This CDR3 region has 15 residues. Trimming took 3 bases from V and 0 from J, leaving 12 bases between them. The DNA for the CDR3 is TGCGCCAGCAGCTCAGGGACCGCCGCTAACTATGGCTACACCTTC. Its translation is CASSSGTAANYGYTF.

This chain connects TRBV7-2 to TRBJ2-2, with 7 bases that match TRBD1. This CDR3 has 11 residues. Germline trimming cut 5 bases from V and 15 bases from J; bases unmatched to any gene: 6. The germline V gene encodes CDR1 SGHTA and CDR2 FQGNSA. Written as DNA, the CDR3 is TGTGCCAGCAGCGAAGACAGGGAAGTGTTTTTT. It specifies CASSEDREVFF.

The V and J genes are TRBV9 and TRBJ2-1, with D perhaps assigned TRBD1 or TRBD2 (5 bases each). Germline lookup yields CDR1 SGDLS and CDR2 YYNGEE. Trimming removed 0 bases from V and 8 bases from J, with 15 bases in between. The CDR3 sequence is 15 residues long. The CDR3 here is CASSVAGRTIDEQFF. In nucleotides, the CDR3 is TGTGCCAGCAGCGTAGCGGGACGGACGATTGATGAGCAGTTCTTC.

As regards this clonotype: A junction boundary mismatches the germline segment, possibly from a read error. J is TRBJ2-5 and V is TRBV7-7, with TRBD1 as a possible D gene (6 bases). The germline gives CDR1 SSHAT, CDR2 FNYEAQ (reference sequence). This CDR3 spans 15 amino acids. This CDR3 is CASSLGGHNQETQYF. The CDR3 DNA follows: TGTGCTAGCAGCTTAGGGGGACACAACCAAGAGACCCAGTACTTC.

The chain has TRBV20-1 and TRBJ2-1; TRBD2 is a possible D gene (6 bases). The germline V gene has CDR1 DFQATT and CDR2 SNEGSKA (reference sequence). CDR3 length: 13 residues. V was pared by 6 bases and J by 10 bases, with 19 bases between. DNA of the CDR3: TGCAGTGCCCCAGGGTCGGGAGTAAGCGAGCAGTTCTTC. Translating it yields CSAPGSGVSEQFF.

This rearrangement joins TRBV12-3 or TRBV12-4 to TRBJ1-1, with TRBD1 as a possible D gene (5 bases). The CDR3 loop spans 13 amino acids. V shed 1 base and J shed 4 bases, with 7 bases lying between them. As DNA, the CDR3 is TGTGCCAGCAGTTTAGTTGGGACCACTGAAGCTTTCTTT. It yields the protein CASSLVGTTEAFF.